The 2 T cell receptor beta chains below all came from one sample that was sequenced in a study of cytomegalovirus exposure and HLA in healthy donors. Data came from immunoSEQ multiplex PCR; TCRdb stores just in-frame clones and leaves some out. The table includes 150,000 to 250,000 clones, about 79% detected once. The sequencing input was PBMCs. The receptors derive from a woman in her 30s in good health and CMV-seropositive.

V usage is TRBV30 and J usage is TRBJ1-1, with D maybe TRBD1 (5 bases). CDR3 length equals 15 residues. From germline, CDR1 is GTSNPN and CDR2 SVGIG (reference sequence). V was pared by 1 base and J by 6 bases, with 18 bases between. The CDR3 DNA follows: TGTGCCTGGAGTGGAGCGGGCAGGTTGGGGCCTGAAGCTTTCTTT. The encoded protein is CAWSGAGRLGPEAFF.

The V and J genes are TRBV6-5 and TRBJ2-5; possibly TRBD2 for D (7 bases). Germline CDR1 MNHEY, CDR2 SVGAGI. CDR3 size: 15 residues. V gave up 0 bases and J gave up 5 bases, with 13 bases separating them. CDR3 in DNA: TGTGCCAGCAGTTACTCGCGGGGAGGGGGTGAGACCCAGTACTTC. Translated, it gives CASSYSRGGGETQYF.